This T cell receptor (beta chain) stems from a study of T cell responses to AZD1222 COVID-19 vaccine. Study-wide context: Pooled together were second doses at about 4 or about 12 weeks.

Clones were sequenced by immunoSEQ multiplex PCR, and TCRdb holds only the in-frame ones, with some missing. The sample contains some 130,000 clones, over 90% of which appear only once. With V trimmed by 4 bases and J by 3 bases, 1 base remained unmatched. Germline lookup yields CDR1 LGHNA and CDR2 YNFKEQ. The CDR3 runs 14 residues. This clonotype originated in an adult in good health. Sequences were derived from peripheral blood, sampled on day 0 of AZD1222 vaccination. The rearrangement links TRBV4-2 to TRBJ2-7, with 12 bases identical to TRBD2. The CDR3 coding sequence is TGTGCCAGCAGCCGGGGACTAGCGGGCTACGAGCAGTACTTC. Translated, it gives CASSRGLAGYEQYF.